These 15 T cell receptor beta chains came from one sample sequenced in a study of shared clonotypes between healthy human individuals (dated by TCRdb to the early 2020s). Library prep was done by the immunoSEQ multiplex PCR assay. Here the immuneACCESS table is served through TCRdb, limited to in-frame sequences with V and J called. Missing clones are a known gap in these copies; in checked studies unresolved V genes cover under half, and the rest lacks a known reason. Recorded for this sample are about 1.1 million clones; more than 75% of them occurred a single time. 0.6% to 0.75% of the sample belongs to the ten largest clones. The sample was memory CD4+ T cells from PBMCs. What the cell subset or site label conveys for this sample: CD45RA-negative fraction. These receptors all stem from a man aged 18-30 years in good health. Some clones in this sample may be carry-over from other donors' samples.

Only one count was recorded for this clone. V gene TRBV6-6 combines with J gene TRBJ1-1; D is ambiguous. Between the trimmed V and J ends, which lost 4 bases and 1 base, there was a span of 16 bases. Looked up from germline, CDR1 is MNHNY and CDR2 is SVGAGI (reference sequence). The CDR3 has 16 amino acids. CDR3 nucleotide sequence: TGTGCCAGCAGTTCCACGTATCGTGATGAGAACACTGAAGCTTTCTTT. Its translation: CASSSTYRDENTEAFF.

The chain links TRBV7-3 to TRBJ2-3; D uncertain. V was cut by 5 bases and J by 5 bases, with 11 bases left in between. Germline V gene lookup returns CDR1 SGHTA and CDR2 FQGTGA. This CDR3 spans 13 amino acids. The CDR3 bases are TGTGCCAGCAGCGAGGCGATAGGAGATACGCAGTATTTT. It is translated as CASSEAIGDTQYF.

In this sample, this clone turned up once. Other DNA variants within this sample encode the same CDR3. The rearrangement uses TRBV18 and TRBJ2-5; 10 bases fit TRBD2. The CDR3 is made up of 15 amino acids. CDR1 and CDR2 from the germline V gene are KGHSH and LQKENI. V was pared by 2 bases and J by 5 bases, with 5 bases of the junction left unmatched. The CDR3 loop is CASSPASGSRETQYF. The DNA for the CDR3 is TGTGCCAGCTCACCAGCTAGCGGGAGTAGGGAGACCCAGTACTTC.

V is TRBV15 and J is TRBJ1-5; maybe TRBD1 (6 bases). Looked up from germline, CDR1 is LNHNV and CDR2 is YYDKDF (reference sequence). The CDR3 spans 15 residues. The ends were cut back, 0 bases at V and 7 bases at J, with 13 bases in the middle. CDR3 amino acids: CATSRDRGALQPQHF. The DNA of the CDR3 is TGTGCCACCAGCAGAGATCGGGGGGCCCTACAGCCCCAGCATTTT.

The V gene is TRBV10-3, the J gene TRBJ1-1; possible D gene TRBD1, 5 bases. The germline V gene has CDR1 ENHRY and CDR2 SYGVKD. This CDR3 has 16 residues. V lost 0 bases and J lost 2, with 13 bases in between. The CDR3 nucleotides read TGTGCCATCAGTGAGTCGCCCCGGGGCTCAAACACTGAAGCTTTCTTT. Protein product: CAISESPRGSNTEAFF.

The gene calls are TRBV7-2 and TRBJ1-1; D remains unclear. V lost 3 bases, J lost 5 bases, and 10 bases lay in between. CDR3 length equals 13 residues. Germline loops: CDR1 SGHTA, CDR2 FQGNSA. This chain's CDR3 is CASSFPAGTEAFF. CDR3 bases: TGTGCCAGCAGCTTTCCGGCTGGAACTGAAGCTTTCTTT.

J is TRBJ2-7 and V is TRBV29-1; maybe TRBD1 (5 bases). The V end was cut by 3 bases, the J end by 8 bases, with 14 bases between. Germline V CDR1 and CDR2: SQVTM, ANQGSEA. The CDR3 runs 12 residues. This CDR3 is CSVDTLSGQQYF. CDR3 coding DNA: TGCAGCGTTGATACTCTGTCAGGGCAGCAGTACTTC.

The CDR3 reads CASSLGDRATNEKLFF. The CDR3 region has the DNA TGTGCCAGCAGCTTAGGGGACAGGGCAACTAATGAAAAACTGTTTTTT. The rearrangement uses TRBV7-9 and TRBJ1-4; 9 bases line up with TRBD1. Germline V lookup: CDR1 SEHNR, CDR2 FQNEAQ (reference sequence). The CDR3 loop spans 16 amino acids. The V gene end was trimmed by 1 base and the J gene end by 0 bases; junction bases not matched to a gene: 0. The complete variable domain, with remaining parts taken from reference TRBV7-9 and TRBJ1-4, reads DTGVSQNPRHKITKRGQNVTFRCDPISEHNRLYWYRQTLGQGPEFLTYFQNEAQLEKSRLLSDRFSAERPKGSFSTLEIQRTEQGDSAMYLCASSLGDRATNEKLFFGSGTQLSVL.

The chain is built from TRBV2 and TRBJ2-1; 9 bases agree with TRBD2. The germline V gene has CDR1 SNHLY and CDR2 FYNNEI. The CDR3 runs 15 residues. Trimming took 6 bases from V and 6 from J; bases not matched to a gene: 9. The CDR3 is CASRLTSGGVNEQFF. CDR3 nucleotides: TGTGCCAGCAGGCTGACTAGCGGAGGAGTCAATGAGCAGTTCTTC. Based on the CDR3 plus reference TRBV2 and TRBJ2-1, the full variable domain is EPEVTQTPSHQVTQMGQEVILRCVPISNHLYFYWYRQILGQKVEFLVSFYNNEISEKSEIFDDQFSVERPDGSNFTLKIRSTKLEDSAMYFCASRLTSGGVNEQFFGPGTRLTVL.

About this clone itself: A much bigger clone sits one base away, suggesting this may be a read error. The final CDR3 position lacks the conserved phenylalanine or tryptophan, pointing to a likely read error. The rearrangement joins TRBV20-1 to TRBJ1-2, with D unresolved. V lost 2 bases to trimming and J lost 8 bases, with 9 bases between them. The CDR3 covers 11 residues. Germline CDR1 DFQATT, CDR2 SNEGSKA (reference sequence). CDR3 sequence (DNA): TGCAGTGCTAGAATGGAAGGCGGCTACACCCTC. Translated: CSARMEGGYTL.

As regards this clone: Only one base separates this from a far larger clonotype, so it likely reflects a read error. Different DNA sequences within this sample yield the same CDR3. The gene calls are TRBV12-5 and TRBJ2-3; D may be TRBD1 (6 bases). The V gene's germline CDR1 is LGHNT and CDR2 FRNRAP. This CDR3 has 13 amino acids. Here the CDR3 reads CASAQTRTDTQYF. CDR3 coding DNA: TGTGCTAGTGCTCAAACTAGGACAGACACGCAGTATTTT. The full variable domain, completed using reference TRBV12-5 and TRBJ2-3, is DARVTQTPRHKVTEMGQEVTMRCQPILGHNTVFWYRQTMMQGLELLAYFRNRAPLDDSGMPKDRFSAEMPDATLATLKIQPSEPRDSAVYFCASAQTRTDTQYFGPGTRLTVL.

The chain joins TRBV28 to TRBJ2-3; D not resolved. Germline CDR1 reads MDHEN; CDR2 reads SYDVKM. V lost 4 bases, J lost 3 bases, and 11 bases lay in between. The CDR3 length is 14 residues. CDR3 DNA sequence: TGTGCCAGCAGTTCCCCGGTTGGGACAGATACGCAGTATTTT. Translating gives CASSSPVGTDTQYF.

The chain is built from TRBV28 and TRBJ1-1; D remains ambiguous. CDR3 size: 16 residues. The V end lost 2 bases, the J end lost 7 bases, and 20 bases lay between the germline ends. The V gene's germline CDR1 is MDHEN and CDR2 SYDVKM. The CDR3 here is CASSLRPVTAHNEAFF. The DNA of the CDR3 is TGTGCCAGCAGTTTACGCCCTGTTACAGCCCATAATGAAGCTTTCTTT.

This chain links TRBV5-5 with TRBJ2-1, with a possible D match to TRBD2 (5 bases). Trimming took off 1 base at V and 4 bases at J, with 9 bases between the two ends. This CDR3 contains 14 residues. Germline CDR1 is SGHKS and CDR2 is YYEKEE (reference sequence). Here the CDR3 reads CASSLFGEYNEQFF. The CDR3 nucleotides are TGTGCCAGCAGCTTGTTTGGGGAGTACAATGAGCAGTTCTTC.

V is TRBV10-3 and J is TRBJ2-1, with D possibly called TRBD1 or TRBD2 (6 bases each). Per germline, CDR1 ENHRY and CDR2 SYGVKD. V lost 6 bases to trimming and J lost 7 bases, with 19 bases between them. This CDR3 is built from 15 residues. CDR3 DNA: TGTGCCATCAGGAAGGGGGGTCAGTCTGTGAATGAGCAGTTCTTC. Translation: CAIRKGGQSVNEQFF.